This T cell receptor beta chain came from a study of breast tumors, draining lymph nodes, adjacent tissues. The germline V gene has CDR1 MNHNY and CDR2 SVGAGI (reference sequence). This CDR3 has 12 amino acids. V gave up 2 bases and J gave up 7 bases, with 6 bases separating them. Samples came from axillary lymph nodes draining the breast cancer. TCRdb redid the calling of the multiplex PCR reads with MiXCR, one entry per CDR3 protein. The sample consists of fewer than 140,000 distinct CDR3 sequences, under 40% of them appearing once. This TCR derives from a female donor with breast cancer. Some clones in this sample may be carry-over from other donors' samples. Sequences were obtained from axillary lymph node tissue. The chain is built from TRBV6-6 and TRBJ2-1; D uncertain. CDR3 DNA sequence: TGTGCCAGCAGTTACGGTACAAATGAGCAGTTCTTC. This translates into CASSYGTNEQFF.